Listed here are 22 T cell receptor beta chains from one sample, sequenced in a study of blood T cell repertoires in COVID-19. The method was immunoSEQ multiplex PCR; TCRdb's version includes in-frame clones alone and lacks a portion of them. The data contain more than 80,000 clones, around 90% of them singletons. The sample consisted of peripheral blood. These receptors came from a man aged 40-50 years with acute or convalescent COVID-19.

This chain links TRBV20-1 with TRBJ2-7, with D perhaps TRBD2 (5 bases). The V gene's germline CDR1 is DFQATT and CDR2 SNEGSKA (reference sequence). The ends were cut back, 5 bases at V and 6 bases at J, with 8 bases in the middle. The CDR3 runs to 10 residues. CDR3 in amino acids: CSAFGLEQYF. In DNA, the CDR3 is TGCAGTGCTTTCGGACTCGAGCAGTACTTC.

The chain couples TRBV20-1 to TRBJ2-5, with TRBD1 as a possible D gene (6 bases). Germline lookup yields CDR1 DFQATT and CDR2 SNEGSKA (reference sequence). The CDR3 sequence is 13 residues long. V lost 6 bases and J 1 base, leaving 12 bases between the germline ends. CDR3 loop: CSASQTGQETQYF. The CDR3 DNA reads TGCAGTGCGAGTCAGACAGGCCAAGAGACCCAGTACTTC.

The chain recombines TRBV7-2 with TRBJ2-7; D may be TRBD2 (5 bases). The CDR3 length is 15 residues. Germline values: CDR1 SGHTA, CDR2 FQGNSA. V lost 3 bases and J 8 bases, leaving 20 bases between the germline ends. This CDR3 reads CASSLKVDSIRQQYF. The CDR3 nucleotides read TGTGCCAGCAGCTTGAAAGTGGACTCTATTCGGCAGCAGTACTTC. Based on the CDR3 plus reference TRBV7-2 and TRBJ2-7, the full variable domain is GAGVSQSPSNKVTEKGKDVELRCDPISGHTALYWYRQSLGQGLEFLIYFQGNSAPDKSGLPSDRFSAERTGGSVSTLTIQRTQQEDSAVYLCASSLKVDSIRQQYFGPGTRLTVT.

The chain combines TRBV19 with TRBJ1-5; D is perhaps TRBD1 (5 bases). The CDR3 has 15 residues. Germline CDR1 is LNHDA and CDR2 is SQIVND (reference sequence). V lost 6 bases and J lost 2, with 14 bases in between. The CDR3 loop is CASSLTDSGNQPQHF. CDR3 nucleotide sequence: TGTGCCAGTAGCTTGACAGACTCGGGCAATCAGCCCCAGCATTTT. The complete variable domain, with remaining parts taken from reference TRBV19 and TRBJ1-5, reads DGGITQSPKYLFRKEGQNVTLSCEQNLNHDAMYWYRQDPGQGLRLIYYSQIVNDFQKGDIAEGYSVSREKKESFPLTVTSAQKNPTAFYLCASSLTDSGNQPQHFGDGTRLSIL.

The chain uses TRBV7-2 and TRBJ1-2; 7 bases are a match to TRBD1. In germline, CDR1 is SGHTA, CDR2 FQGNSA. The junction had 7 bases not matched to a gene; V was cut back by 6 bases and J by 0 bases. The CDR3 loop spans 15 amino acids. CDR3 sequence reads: CASRRGTAANYGYTF. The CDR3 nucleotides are TGTGCCAGCAGACGAGGGACAGCAGCTAACTATGGCTACACCTTC.

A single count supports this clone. This CDR3 reads CASSYRKGGQKYEQYF. CDR3 sequence (DNA): TGTGCCAGCAGTTACCGGAAAGGGGGCCAAAAATACGAGCAGTACTTC. V usage is TRBV6-2 or TRBV6-3 and J usage is TRBJ2-7, with TRBD1 matching 7 bases. From germline, CDR1 is MNHEY and CDR2 SVGEGT. The V segment lost 2 bases and the J segment 4 bases; nucleotides outside the gene matches: 11. This CDR3 comprises 16 residues.

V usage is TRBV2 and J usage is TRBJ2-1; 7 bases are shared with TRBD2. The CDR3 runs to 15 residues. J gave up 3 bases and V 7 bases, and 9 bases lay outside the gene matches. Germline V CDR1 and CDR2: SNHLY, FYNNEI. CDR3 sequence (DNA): TGTGCCAGCACGAAGCGGGAAGGCGACTACAATGAGCAGTTCTTC. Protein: CASTKREGDYNEQFF.

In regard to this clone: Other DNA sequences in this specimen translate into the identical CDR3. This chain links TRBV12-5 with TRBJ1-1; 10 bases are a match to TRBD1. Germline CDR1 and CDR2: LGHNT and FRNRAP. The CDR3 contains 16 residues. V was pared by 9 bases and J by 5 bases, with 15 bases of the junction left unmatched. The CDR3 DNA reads TGTGCTAGCGGTACTTACCCCGGGACAGGGGTGACTGAAGCTTTCTTT. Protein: CASGTYPGTGVTEAFF.

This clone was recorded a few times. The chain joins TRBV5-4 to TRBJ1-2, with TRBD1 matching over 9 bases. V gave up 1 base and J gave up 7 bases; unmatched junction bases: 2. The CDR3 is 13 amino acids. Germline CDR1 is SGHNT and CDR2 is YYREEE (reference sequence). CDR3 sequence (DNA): TGTGCCAGCAGCTTGACAGGGGGCTCTGGCTACACCTTC. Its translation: CASSLTGGSGYTF. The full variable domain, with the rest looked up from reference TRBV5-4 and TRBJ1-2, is ETGVTQSPTHLIKTRGQQVTLRCSSQSGHNTVSWYQQALGQGPQFIFQYYREEENGRGNFPPRFSGLQFPNYSSELNVNALELDDSALYLCASSLTGGSGYTFGSGTRLTVV.

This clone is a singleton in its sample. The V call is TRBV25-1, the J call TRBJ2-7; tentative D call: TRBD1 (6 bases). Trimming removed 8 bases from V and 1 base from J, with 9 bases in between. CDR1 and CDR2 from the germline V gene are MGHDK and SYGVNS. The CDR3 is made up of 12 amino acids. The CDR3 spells CASGGQSYEQYF. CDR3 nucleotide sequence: TGTGCCAGCGGTGGACAGTCCTACGAGCAGTACTTC.

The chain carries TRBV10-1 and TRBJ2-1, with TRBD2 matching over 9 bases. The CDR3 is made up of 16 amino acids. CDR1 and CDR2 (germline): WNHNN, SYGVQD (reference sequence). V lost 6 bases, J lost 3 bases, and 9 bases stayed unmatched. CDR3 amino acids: CASSESSSGDYNEQFF. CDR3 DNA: TGCGCCAGCAGCGAGAGCTCTAGCGGGGACTACAATGAGCAGTTCTTC.

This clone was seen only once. The CDR3 here is CARQILAGDYEQYF. CDR3 nucleotide sequence: TGTGCCAGACAAATACTAGCGGGGGATTACGAGCAGTACTTC. The chain links TRBV2 to TRBJ2-7; TRBD2 matches at 11 bases. V lost 9 bases and J lost 4; bases outside the gene matches: 8. The CDR3 length is 14 residues. From germline, CDR1 is SNHLY and CDR2 FYNNEI.

The CDR3 sequence: CAWTVGQSSYEQYF. The CDR3 nucleotides read TGTGCCTGGACCGTGGGACAGAGCTCCTACGAGCAGTACTTC. The V call is TRBV30, the J call TRBJ2-7; 7 bases fit TRBD1. V shed 4 bases, J shed 0 bases, and the junction held 6 bases outside the gene matches. CDR3 length: 14 residues. The germline gives CDR1 GTSNPN, CDR2 SVGIG (reference sequence).

The CDR3 region is CSATGTGGTAEAFF. The CDR3 nucleotides are TGCAGCGCGACCGGGACAGGGGGAACGGCTGAAGCTTTCTTT. V is TRBV29-1 and J is TRBJ1-1; 11 bases are a match to TRBD1. The CDR3 is 14 residues long. The germline V gene has CDR1 SQVTM and CDR2 ANQGSEA. The V segment lost 7 bases and the J segment 6 bases; nucleotides outside the gene matches: 10.

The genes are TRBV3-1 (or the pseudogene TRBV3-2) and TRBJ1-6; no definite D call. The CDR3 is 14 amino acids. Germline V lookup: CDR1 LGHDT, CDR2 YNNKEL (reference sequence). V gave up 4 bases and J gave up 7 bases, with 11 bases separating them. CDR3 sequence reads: CASSPDGLNSPLHF. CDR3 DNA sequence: TGTGCCAGCAGCCCCGATGGGCTAAATTCACCCCTCCACTTT.

CDR3 coding DNA: TGCAGCGTTCGAACGGGGTTTGGTTCACCCCTCCACTTT. This encodes CSVRTGFGSPLHF. The chain combines TRBV29-1 with TRBJ1-6; D gene ambiguous. V was clipped by 5 bases and J by 9 bases, with 14 bases between them. CDR3 length equals 13 residues. Germline CDR1 and CDR2: SQVTM and ANQGSEA.

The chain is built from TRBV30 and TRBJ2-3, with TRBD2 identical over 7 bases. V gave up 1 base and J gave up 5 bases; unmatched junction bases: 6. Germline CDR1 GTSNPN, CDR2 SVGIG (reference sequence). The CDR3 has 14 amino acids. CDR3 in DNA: TGTGCCTGGAGTGCTAGCGGAGCACAAGATACGCAGTATTTT. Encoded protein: CAWSASGAQDTQYF.

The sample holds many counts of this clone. CDR3 region: CASSIGTSFYEQYF. The CDR3 nucleotides read TGTGCCAGTAGTATCGGGACTAGCTTCTACGAGCAGTACTTC. The chain carries TRBV19 and TRBJ2-7; 9 positions match TRBD2. The length of the CDR3 is 14 residues. The junction had 3 bases not matched to a gene; V was cut back by 3 bases and J by 3 bases. Germline CDR1 LNHDA, CDR2 SQIVND (reference sequence).

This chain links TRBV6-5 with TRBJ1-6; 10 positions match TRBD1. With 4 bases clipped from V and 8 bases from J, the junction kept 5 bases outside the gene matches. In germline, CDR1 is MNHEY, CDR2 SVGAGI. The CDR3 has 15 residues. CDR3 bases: TGTGCCAGCAGTTTAGACAGGGGGCGGGATTCACCCCTCCACTTT. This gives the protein CASSLDRGRDSPLHF.

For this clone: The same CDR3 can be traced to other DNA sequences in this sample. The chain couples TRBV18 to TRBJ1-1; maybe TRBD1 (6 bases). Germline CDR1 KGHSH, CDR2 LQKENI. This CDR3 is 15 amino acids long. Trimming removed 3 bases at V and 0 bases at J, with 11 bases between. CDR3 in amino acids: CASSPLDSMNTEAFF. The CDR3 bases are TGTGCCAGCTCACCCCTGGACAGTATGAACACTGAAGCTTTCTTT. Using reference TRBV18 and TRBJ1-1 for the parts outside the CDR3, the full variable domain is NAGVMQNPRHLVRRRGQEARLRCSPMKGHSHVYWYRQLPEEGLKFMVYLQKENIIDESGMPKERFSAEFPKEGPSILRIQQVVRGDSAAYFCASSPLDSMNTEAFFGQGTRLTVV.

CDR3 region: CASSTGQGASGANVLTF. Here the CDR3 DNA reads TGTGCCAGCAGCACCGGACAGGGGGCTTCTGGGGCCAACGTCCTGACTTTC. The chain joins TRBV9 to TRBJ2-6; 11 bases map to TRBD1. Germline assignment: CDR1 SGDLS and CDR2 YYNGEE. The CDR3 totals 17 residues. V lost 4 bases and J lost 1; bases outside the gene matches: 4.

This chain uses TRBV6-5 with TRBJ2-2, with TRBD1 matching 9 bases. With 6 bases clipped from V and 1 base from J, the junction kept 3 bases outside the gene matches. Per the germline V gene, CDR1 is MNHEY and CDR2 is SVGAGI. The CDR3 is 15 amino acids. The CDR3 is CASRDRGLNTGELFF. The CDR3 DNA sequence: TGTGCCAGCAGGGACAGGGGCTTGAACACCGGGGAGCTGTTTTTT.